The entry that follows covers one TCR beta chain sequence. The antigen this receptor binds is unknown. No much larger clonotype is one base removed from it; base qualities were not supplied. Library construction relied on the immunoSEQ multiplex PCR assay. RNA was extracted from all samples and reverse transcribed into cDNA, which served as template for TCR sequencing. SuperScript III was used for first-strand cDNA synthesis, primed with a 2:1 mix of oligo-dT and random hexamers. A synthetic immune receptor repertoire was used to measure amplification bias, and any remaining bias was corrected computationally. The authors' pipeline ran thus. Raw reads were preprocessed to remove errors, and CDR3 was defined according to IMGT conventions as the region from the conserved cysteine to phenylalanine. Clonality was computed as 1 minus the Shannon entropy, with the entropy normalized by log2 of the number of productive unique TCRs. Scalp TCRbeta sequences were cross-referenced with sorted blood CD4 and CD8 repertoires so that the CD4 or CD8 identity of scalp clones could be inferred. In TCRdb, the immuneACCESS table is reduced to in-frame sequences with V and J assigned. These tables do not hold every clone; where another copy was compared, an unresolved V gene accounts for under half, and the others remain unexplained. V and J calls and clone size are as listed in that table; D and trimming were resolved from the DNA. The sample table records 200,000 to 250,000 clones; approximately 72% of these occur just once. The ten largest clones represent 1% to 1.5% of the sample.

The sample's treatment or condition label is to be understood as: oral pan-JAK inhibitor, 5-10 mg twice daily. Lesional scalp punch biopsies and peripheral blood were collected from alopecia areata patients. PBMCs were isolated by density centrifugation and stained for CD3, CD4 and CD8, and CD4+ and CD8+ T cells were sorted on a FACSAria. These data originate in a study of CD8+ T cells in alopecia areata (dated by TCRdb to the late 2010s). Notes on the research overall: The treated patients took part in an open-label pilot trial in which moderate-to-severe alopecia areata was treated with oral tofacitinib at 5 to 10 mg twice daily. Amplification of TCRbeta CDR3 regions was done by immunoSEQ multiplex PCR using 35 Vbeta forward primers and 13 Jbeta reverse primers. Patients on tofacitinib were biopsied at baseline and after 4 and 24 weeks of treatment, and several of the patients also had a later scalp biopsy. The RNA source kit depended on sample type: the PAXgene miRNA kit for fixed scalp, the miRNeasy kit for PBMCs, and the RNeasy kit for mouse skin. High-throughput TCRbeta sequencing was used to examine T cell clonal expansion in alopecia areata in both the C3H/HeJ mouse model and human patients. Clonality in the scalp was compared among normal scalp (n=4), patchy alopecia areata scalp (n=8), and alopecia totalis/universalis scalp (n=8). The SALT score, which quantifies the percentage of affected scalp surface area, was used to measure disease severity in treated patients. On the human side, TCRbeta sequencing was run on scalp tissue and on sorted CD4+ and CD8+ peripheral blood T cells from healthy controls and from alopecia areata patients with either patchy or totalis/universalis disease. Tofacitinib was given for 6 to 18 months, followed by 6 months of follow-up off drug to assess delayed response and recurrence. Findings and caveats that apply to the study as a whole: Shared TCR sequences between patients were less evident than in mice, which may be partly attributable to HLA diversity in the patient population. During tofacitinib treatment, many expanded lesional clones stuck around in both scalp and blood, and this persistence may partly explain why relapse happens after treatment is stopped. Higher clonality and more expanded CD8+ clones were observed in lesional scalp than in normal scalp, particularly in alopecia totalis/universalis, a finding suggestive of antigenic drive. Resident alphabeta T cells in normal human skin are also sequenced, complicating scalp TCR repertoire analysis, unlike mouse skin dominated by gammadelta T cells. Scalp clonality and the number of expanded CD8+ clones among the top 100 scalp clones were significantly decreased by tofacitinib. Because the treated cohort was small and had only one nonresponder, larger studies are needed to examine links between baseline CD8+ expansion and response.

CDR1 and CDR2 are read off the germline V gene as SGHTA and FQGNSA. V loses 1 base of germline sequence and J loses 6 bases, and the interval between the two ends is 5 bases. Taken from cysteine to phenylalanine, the CDR3 has 12 residues. This entry keeps only the CDR3 DNA: 36 bases, framed from base 1. The specimen was CD4+ T cells sorted from blood, collected between weeks 44 and 45, from a patient treated with tofacitinib. The rearranged chain carries TRBV7-2 and TRBJ2-3, with no D gene named confidently. This TCR derives from a human donor with alopecia areata. The CDR3 sequence is CASSLDVDTQYF. The DNA sequence reads TGTGCCAGCAGCTTAGATGTGGATACGCAGTATTTT.